This T cell receptor (beta chain) came from a study of T cells in Graves' hyperthyroidism and ophthalmopathy. This clonotype was counted ten times or more. Its antigen is unknown. Whole-study results and caveats: Blood also held most thyroid clonotypes expanded beyond 0.001.

Researchers took RNA transcripts and amplified the TCR beta CDR3 regions from them. A first-round RT-PCR of the TCR CDR3 used the HTBI primer set. TCRdb re-called the multiplex PCR reads with MiXCR, one entry per CDR3 protein. The table lists hundreds of thousands of distinct CDR3 sequences, about 15% of them singletons. Ophthalmopathy patients had moderate-to-severe active disease, CAS ≥3, NOSPECS ≥4, and disease duration under 3 months. The sequence came from a man aged 18 to 29 with Graves' ophthalmopathy. The material sequenced was blood.

The CDR3 DNA reads TGCGCCAGCAGCTTTTGGGGCGGCAATCAGCCCCAGCATTTT. This sequence encodes CASSFWGGNQPQHF. This chain uses TRBV5-1 with TRBJ1-5, with D perhaps TRBD1 (5 bases). Germline V gene lookup returns CDR1 SGHRS and CDR2 YFSETQ. V lost 2 bases and J 2 bases, leaving 8 bases between the germline ends. The CDR3 extends over 14 amino acids.